The 19 T cell receptor beta chains reported below all come from one sample, sequenced in a study of T cell responses to AZD1222 COVID-19 vaccine. Repertoires were generated with immunoSEQ multiplex PCR, while TCRdb's copy carries only in-frame clones and drops some. The table shows around 200,000 clones, with 88% occurring only once. The sample was peripheral blood, taken on day 0 of AZD1222 vaccination. These receptors originate from an adult in good health.

V and J are TRBV3-1 (or the pseudogene TRBV3-2) and TRBJ1-1, with unresolved D. V lost 6 bases and J lost 5, with 13 bases in between. From germline, CDR1 is LGHDT and CDR2 YNNKEL (reference sequence). The CDR3 runs 13 residues. CDR3 in amino acids: CASRTTAETEAFF. CDR3 DNA sequence: TGTGCCAGCAGAACCACTGCGGAGACTGAAGCTTTCTTT.

This chain links TRBV5-1 with TRBJ2-1; maybe TRBD1 (6 bases). V lost 2 bases and J 2 bases, leaving 11 bases between the germline ends. The CDR3 runs to 15 residues. CDR1 SGHRS and CDR2 YFSETQ come from the germline V gene. Here the CDR3 reads CASSLRQAAYNEQFF. The CDR3 region has the DNA TGCGCCAGCAGCTTAAGACAGGCCGCCTACAATGAGCAGTTCTTC.

The chain uses TRBV19 and TRBJ1-2; D call uncertain. V dropped 3 bases and J dropped 2 bases, with 7 bases sitting between them. Germline V lookup: CDR1 LNHDA, CDR2 SQIVND (reference sequence). This CDR3 comprises 13 residues. CDR3 protein: CASSIAQNYGYTF. In DNA, the CDR3 is TGTGCCAGTAGTATCGCCCAGAACTATGGCTACACCTTC.

This CDR3 reads CASSPRLEWGTQYF. Written as DNA, the CDR3 is TGTGCCAGCAGTCCAAGACTAGAGTGGGGTACGCAGTATTTT. The chain joins TRBV27 to TRBJ2-3, with D possibly matching TRBD2 (6 bases). CDR3 length: 14 residues. Germline CDR1 MNHEY, CDR2 SMNVEV (reference sequence). Trimming shortened V by 5 bases and J by 8 bases, and 17 bases separated the two germline ends.

V is TRBV7-9 and J is TRBJ1-6; the D is unclear. Germline V gene sequence: CDR1 SEHNR, CDR2 FQNEAQ (reference sequence). Trimming cost V 4 bases and J 9 bases, with 4 bases left between them. The CDR3 totals 11 residues. The CDR3 bases are TGTGCCAGCAGCTCCGGTTCACCCCTCCACTTT. The encoded protein is CASSSGSPLHF.

For this clone: The sample contains more than one DNA sequence encoding this CDR3. This chain joins TRBV5-4 and TRBJ2-3, with no clear D. The CDR3 loop spans 12 amino acids. CDR1 is SGHNT and CDR2 is YYREEE in the germline V gene (reference sequence). V was shortened by 0 bases and J by 2 bases, with 1 base between the two germline ends. The CDR3 bases are TGTGCCAGCAGCTTGGCCACAGATACGCAGTATTTT. Translation gives CASSLATDTQYF.

The V and J genes are TRBV18 and TRBJ2-2; no clear D. V was cut by 0 bases and J by 6 bases, with 11 bases left in between. CDR1 is KGHSH, CDR2 LQKENI, per germline. The CDR3 is 15 amino acids. For the CDR3, the DNA is TGTGCCAGCTCACCACCGAGGTTTGTTCCCGGGGAGCTGTTTTTT. It specifies CASSPPRFVPGELFF.

There are a few counts of this clone. This chain uses TRBV9 with TRBJ1-4, with TRBD1 as a possible D gene (5 bases). The germline V gene encodes CDR1 SGDLS and CDR2 YYNGEE. The length of the CDR3 is 14 residues. V lost 4 bases and J lost 7, with 14 bases in between. As DNA, the CDR3 is TGTGCCAGCAGCTCGACAGTCAACGGTGAAAAACTGTTTTTT. Residues: CASSSTVNGEKLFF.

The chain joins TRBV7-9 to TRBJ2-7; a weak D match, TRBD1 (5 bases). The germline V gene has CDR1 SEHNR and CDR2 FQNEAQ (reference sequence). Trimming left V 6 bases short and J 9 bases short, with 18 bases between. This CDR3 spans 13 amino acids. The DNA for the CDR3 is TGTGCCAGCAGGGATAGCCAGGGCGCCGGGCAGTACTTC. It codes for CASRDSQGAGQYF. Full variable domain (outside the CDR3, taken from reference TRBV7-9 and TRBJ2-7): DTGVSQNPRHKITKRGQNVTFRCDPISEHNRLYWYRQTLGQGPEFLTYFQNEAQLEKSRLLSDRFSAERPKGSFSTLEIQRTEQGDSAMYLCASRDSQGAGQYFGPGTRLTVT.

V usage is TRBV12-3 or TRBV12-4 and J usage is TRBJ2-5; D could derive from TRBD1 or TRBD2 (5 bases each). The CDR3 runs to 13 residues. V lost 4 bases and J 4 bases, leaving 10 bases between the germline ends. The CDR3 bases are TGTGCCAGCAGTTCGGGGACGGGAGAGACCCAGTACTTC. It yields the protein CASSSGTGETQYF.

The rearrangement joins TRBV9 to TRBJ2-5, with a weak D call TRBD2 (6 bases). The V gene's germline CDR1 is SGDLS and CDR2 YYNGEE. CDR3 length: 15 amino acids. V was cut by 3 bases and J by 2 bases, with 14 bases left in between. DNA for the CDR3: TGTGCCAGCAGCGCCCACGGGACTGTACAAGAGACCCAGTACTTC. Amino acid sequence: CASSAHGTVQETQYF.

This chain links TRBV11-1 with TRBJ1-1; no firm D call. CDR1 is SGHAT, CDR2 FQDESV, per germline (reference sequence). The V end lost 1 base, the J end lost 4 bases, and 7 bases lay between the germline ends. The CDR3 totals 13 residues. DNA for the CDR3: TGTGCCAGCAGCTTAGATGGAGTCACTGAAGCTTTCTTT. It encodes CASSLDGVTEAFF.

This rearrangement joins TRBV7-9 to TRBJ2-3; D might be TRBD1 (6 bases). Trimming removed 5 bases at V and 2 bases at J, with 14 bases between. Germline CDR1 reads SEHNR; CDR2 reads FQNEAQ (reference sequence). The CDR3 has 15 amino acids. The chain's CDR3 is CASSVDVGATDTQYF. The CDR3, as DNA: TGTGCCAGCAGCGTAGATGTGGGGGCCACAGATACGCAGTATTTT.

In its sample, this clone was seen once. The J gene is TRBJ1-1, the V gene TRBV9, with a weak D call TRBD1 (5 bases). The CDR3 totals 15 residues. CDR1 and CDR2 from the germline V gene are SGDLS and YYNGEE. V lost 0 bases to trimming and J lost 0 bases, with 9 bases between them. The CDR3 DNA sequence: TGTGCCAGCAGCGTAGCGGGGGAGATGAACACTGAAGCTTTCTTT. Encoded protein: CASSVAGEMNTEAFF.

The table lists this clone with a few counts. This chain uses TRBV28 with TRBJ2-7; 9 positions match TRBD1. Germline lookup yields CDR1 MDHEN and CDR2 SYDVKM. Trimming at V came to 4 bases and at J to 4 bases, leaving 8 bases not matched to a gene. CDR3 length: 15 amino acids. The CDR3 protein is CASSWGQGQVYEQYF. CDR3 DNA sequence: TGTGCCAGCAGTTGGGGACAGGGACAGGTATACGAGCAGTACTTC.

V and J are TRBV5-1 and TRBJ2-7, with D tentatively TRBD1 or TRBD2 (6 bases each). The CDR3 is 17 residues long. Germline lookup yields CDR1 SGHRS and CDR2 YFSETQ. V lost 3 bases to trimming and J lost 1 base, with 20 bases between them. CDR3 loop: CASSSPRGGQGSYEQYF. For the CDR3, the DNA is TGCGCCAGCAGCTCGCCACGAGGGGGGCAAGGGTCCTACGAGCAGTACTTC.

The chain uses TRBV19 and TRBJ1-2; D gene unclear. CDR3 length: 13 residues. V gave up 7 bases and J gave up 6 bases, with 15 bases separating them. CDR1 is LNHDA and CDR2 is SQIVND in the germline V gene (reference sequence). DNA of the CDR3: TGTGCCAGTAAAGTACTGGTTGGGGATGGCTACACCTTC. It encodes CASKVLVGDGYTF.

The chain links TRBV6-2 or TRBV6-3 to TRBJ1-1; D gene unclear. Trimming removed 0 bases at V and 1 base at J, with 12 bases between. CDR1 is MNHEY and CDR2 is SVGEGT in the germline V gene. The CDR3 is 16 residues long. CDR3 loop: CASSYSAPARNTEAFF. The CDR3 DNA sequence: TGTGCCAGCAGTTACTCGGCCCCAGCGAGGAACACTGAAGCTTTCTTT.

The chain employs TRBV5-8 and TRBJ1-1; perhaps TRBD1 as D (6 bases). CDR3 length equals 14 residues. The germline gives CDR1 SGHTS, CDR2 YDEGEE. The V and J ends lost 0 bases and 4 bases respectively, with 10 bases between them. The CDR3 DNA is TGTGCCAGCAGCTTGGACGGAGGGGGCACTGAAGCTTTCTTT. Protein product: CASSLDGGGTEAFF.